Each of the 24 T cell receptor beta chains below was sequenced from the same sample in a study of blood T cell repertoires in COVID-19. The repertoire was sequenced with immunoSEQ multiplex PCR; TCRdb's copy has only in-frame clones and lacks some. The table lists around 200,000 clones, roughly 84% of them singletons, with about 18% in the top ten. Sample: peripheral blood. The receptor set was obtained from a person between 65 and 80 years old with COVID-19, enrolled during active disease.

The genes are TRBV4-3 and TRBJ1-2, with D unclear. The CDR3 has 13 residues. Trimming pared 1 base from V and 3 bases from J, leaving 6 bases between. Germline CDR1 LGHNA, CDR2 YSLEER. DNA for the CDR3: TGCGCCAGCAGCCAAGGCGGGTACTATGGCTACACCTTC. Translated, it gives CASSQGGYYGYTF.

The genes are TRBV19 and TRBJ2-7, with D possibly TRBD2 on 6 matching bases. The CDR3 loop spans 15 amino acids. Germline V lookup: CDR1 LNHDA, CDR2 SQIVND (reference sequence). V lost 1 base and J 3 bases, leaving 13 bases between the germline ends. The CDR3 region has the DNA TGTGCCAGTAGTATAGGTGGAGGGATAGGCTACGAGCAGTACTTC. Residues: CASSIGGGIGYEQYF. Full variable domain (rest looked up from reference TRBV19 and TRBJ2-7): DGGITQSPKYLFRKEGQNVTLSCEQNLNHDAMYWYRQDPGQGLRLIYYSQIVNDFQKGDIAEGYSVSREKKESFPLTVTSAQKNPTAFYLCASSIGGGIGYEQYFGPGTRLTVT.

A remark on this clone: Other nucleotide sequences from this sample produce the same CDR3. The chain employs TRBV19 and TRBJ2-7; TRBD1 matches 9 bases. V was clipped by 3 bases and J by 2 bases; unmatched bases: 2. CDR3 size: 14 residues. In germline, CDR1 is LNHDA, CDR2 SQIVND (reference sequence). The CDR3 nucleotides read TGTGCCAGTAGTATCGGGACAGGGCCCTACGAGCAGTACTTC. This encodes CASSIGTGPYEQYF.

This rearrangement joins TRBV30 to TRBJ2-7, with 11 bases aligning to TRBD1. This CDR3 region has 14 residues. V dropped 2 bases and J dropped 2; count of bases not matched to a gene: 2. The germline V gene has CDR1 GTSNPN and CDR2 SVGIG (reference sequence). CDR3 residues: CAWSMGQGAYEQYF. CDR3 DNA: TGTGCCTGGAGTATGGGACAGGGGGCCTACGAGCAGTACTTC.

The chain is built from TRBV7-2 and TRBJ1-1; a weak D match, TRBD1 (5 bases). V was pared by 1 base and J by 4 bases, with 10 bases between. Germline V gene data show CDR1 as SGHTA and CDR2 as FQGNSA. The CDR3 sequence is 14 residues long. In nucleotides, the CDR3 is TGTGCCAGCAGCTTAGAGGGGAGGAGCACTGAAGCTTTCTTT. Its translation is CASSLEGRSTEAFF. Full variable domain (outside the CDR3, taken from reference TRBV7-2 and TRBJ1-1): GAGVSQSPSNKVTEKGKDVELRCDPISGHTALYWYRQSLGQGLEFLIYFQGNSAPDKSGLPSDRFSAERTGGSVSTLTIQRTQQEDSAVYLCASSLEGRSTEAFFGQGTRLTVV.

This clone showed up just a few times. This chain connects TRBV19 to TRBJ1-2, with D possibly matching TRBD1 (5 bases). This CDR3 has 12 residues. The V gene lost 6 bases and the J gene lost 8 bases, with 13 bases spanning the gap. Germline V CDR1 and CDR2: LNHDA, SQIVND (reference sequence). The DNA of the CDR3 is TGTGCCAGTAGCCCCCCAGGACACGGCTACACCTTC. Residues: CASSPPGHGYTF.

The chain has TRBV3-1 (or the pseudogene TRBV3-2) and TRBJ2-4; D perhaps matches TRBD1 (5 bases). V lost 9 bases and J lost 1, with 10 bases in between. The CDR3 has 13 residues. Germline-derived CDR1 and CDR2 are LGHDT and YNNKEL (reference sequence). The CDR3 sequence: CASQGSAKNIQYF. In DNA, the CDR3 is TGTGCCAGTCAGGGTTCGGCCAAAAACATTCAGTACTTC.

DNA of the CDR3: TGTGCCAGCAGTTTAGTGAGAAGCTCCTACAATGAGCAGTTCTTC. This gives the protein CASSLVRSSYNEQFF. The J gene is TRBJ2-1, the V gene TRBV27; no clear D. Germline assignment: CDR1 MNHEY and CDR2 SMNVEV (reference sequence). The CDR3 has 15 residues. Trimming stripped 2 bases from V and 0 bases from J, with 8 bases between.

The CDR3 reads CASSLTRAVVITGELFF. The CDR3 bases are TGTGCCAGCAGCTTGACCAGGGCTGTGGTAATCACCGGGGAGCTGTTTTTT. The chain combines TRBV5-8 with TRBJ2-2; possibly TRBD1 for D (5 bases). CDR3 length equals 17 residues. Trimming shortened V by 1 base and J by 4 bases, and 17 bases separated the two germline ends. CDR1 SGHTS and CDR2 YDEGEE come from the germline V gene.

Only a few counts were recorded for this clone. The chain uses TRBV3-1 (or the pseudogene TRBV3-2) and TRBJ1-5; TRBD1 matches 9 bases. The trim removed 0 bases at V and 6 bases at J, leaving 12 bases unmatched. CDR1 and CDR2 from the germline V gene are LGHDT and YNNKEL (reference sequence). The CDR3 covers 18 residues. Here the CDR3 reads CASSQDPLNRGHSQPQHF. Here the CDR3 DNA reads TGTGCCAGCAGCCAAGACCCCTTGAACAGGGGGCACAGTCAGCCCCAGCATTTT.

The CDR3 DNA is TGTGCCAGCAGCTACAGGGTTGGCGAGCAGTACTTC. Residues: CASSYRVGEQYF. V usage is TRBV5-4 and J usage is TRBJ2-7, with D possibly TRBD1 on 6 matching bases. The CDR3 contains 12 residues. Per the germline V gene, CDR1 is SGHNT and CDR2 is YYREEE (reference sequence). The V gene lost 3 bases and the J gene lost 6 bases, with 10 bases spanning the gap. The full variable domain, rest sourced from reference TRBV5-4 and TRBJ2-7, is ETGVTQSPTHLIKTRGQQVTLRCSSQSGHNTVSWYQQALGQGPQFIFQYYREEENGRGNFPPRFSGLQFPNYSSELNVNALELDDSALYLCASSYRVGEQYFGPGTRLTVT.

The V and J genes are TRBV7-2 and TRBJ1-4, with TRBD1 as a possible D gene (5 bases). The germline V gene has CDR1 SGHTA and CDR2 FQGNSA. With 2 bases removed from V and 7 bases from J, the gap between germline ends came to 11 bases. The length of the CDR3 is 14 residues. The CDR3 loop reads CASSLRGSGEKLFF. CDR3 DNA: TGTGCCAGCAGCTTACGGGGGTCGGGTGAAAAACTGTTTTTT. The whole variable domain, filled in from reference TRBV7-2 and TRBJ1-4, reads GAGVSQSPSNKVTEKGKDVELRCDPISGHTALYWYRQSLGQGLEFLIYFQGNSAPDKSGLPSDRFSAERTGGSVSTLTIQRTQQEDSAVYLCASSLRGSGEKLFFGSGTQLSVL.

This sequence joins TRBV3-1 (or the pseudogene TRBV3-2) and TRBJ1-2, with TRBD1 matching 8 bases. This CDR3 region has 15 residues. Germline trimming cut 5 bases from V and 2 bases from J; bases unmatched to any gene: 7. The germline gives CDR1 LGHDT, CDR2 YNNKEL (reference sequence). The chain's CDR3 is CASSFGTGQNYGYTF. CDR3 nucleotide sequence: TGTGCCAGCAGCTTCGGGACAGGACAAAACTATGGCTACACCTTC.

CDR3 amino acids: CSVYIGLNYGYTF. The DNA of the CDR3 is TGCAGCGTTTATATCGGACTAAACTATGGCTACACCTTC. This chain links TRBV29-1 with TRBJ1-2; D is unclear. V was pared by 5 bases and J by 2 bases, with 12 bases between. The CDR3 is 13 amino acids. CDR1 SQVTM and CDR2 ANQGSEA come from the germline V gene.

A few counts support this clone. The rearrangement links TRBV29-1 to TRBJ1-1, with TRBD1 identical over 8 bases. This CDR3 spans 15 amino acids. J lost 2 bases, V lost 7 bases, and 12 bases had no gene match. Germline V lookup: CDR1 SQVTM, CDR2 ANQGSEA. CDR3 loop: CSDDVEDRGNTEAFF. CDR3 nucleotides: TGCAGCGATGACGTTGAAGACAGGGGAAACACTGAAGCTTTCTTT.

CDR3 coding DNA: TGTGCCACCAGTTCGGGGAAACTGGGACTCTCTGGAAACACCATATATTTT. Its protein product is CATSSGKLGLSGNTIYF. The chain recombines TRBV24-1 with TRBJ1-3, with D tentatively TRBD1 (5 bases). With 6 bases removed from V and 0 bases from J, the gap between germline ends came to 17 bases. In germline, CDR1 is KGHDR, CDR2 SFDVKD. This CDR3 is 17 amino acids long.

CDR3 region: CASSPSGENTGELFF. The CDR3 DNA is TGCGCCAGCAGCCCCTCCGGGGAGAACACCGGGGAGCTGTTTTTT. This sequence joins TRBV5-1 and TRBJ2-2; weak D call: TRBD2 (5 bases). V was shortened by 4 bases and J by 1 base, with 11 bases between the two germline ends. This CDR3 has 15 residues. CDR1 and CDR2 (germline): SGHRS, YFSETQ.

This clone was observed a handful of times. The gene calls are TRBV28 and TRBJ2-7, with a tentative D call TRBD1 (5 bases). There are 16 residues in the CDR3. With 1 base removed from V and 2 bases from J, the gap between germline ends came to 15 bases. CDR1 and CDR2 from the germline V gene are MDHEN and SYDVKM. CDR3 DNA sequence: TGTGCCAGCAGTTTATTGGACACCCTACAAACCTACGAGCAGTACTTC. This codes for CASSLLDTLQTYEQYF.

This chain joins TRBV7-6 and TRBJ1-2; no reliable D call. The CDR3 totals 14 residues. CDR1 is SGHVS and CDR2 is FNYEAQ in the germline V gene. Trimming removed 0 bases at V and 2 bases at J, with 7 bases between. CDR3 coding DNA: TGTGCCAGCAGCTTAGCTACAGAGAACTATGGCTACACCTTC. Encoded protein: CASSLATENYGYTF.

The chain couples TRBV6-1 to TRBJ2-7; no clear D. The germline V gene encodes CDR1 MNHNS and CDR2 SASEGT. The CDR3 has 11 amino acids. The V end was cut by 5 bases, the J end by 6 bases, with 8 bases between. The CDR3, as DNA: TGTGCCAGCAGTTCCCTTTTCGAGCAGTACTTC. It yields the protein CASSSLFEQYF.

This chain uses TRBV28 with TRBJ2-3, with a weak D call TRBD2 (7 bases). The germline V and J ends were trimmed by 10 bases and 4 bases, with 15 bases remaining between them. CDR3 length equals 13 residues. Germline V gives CDR1 MDHEN, CDR2 SYDVKM. The CDR3 bases are TGTGCCACCCGAACGGGGGGCGCAGATACGCAGTATTTT. Translating it yields CATRTGGADTQYF.

In DNA form, the CDR3 reads TGCGCCAGCAGTATGGGACTAGCGGGAGTTCCCCCTTCCTACGAGCAGTACTTC. This translates into CASSMGLAGVPPSYEQYF. The V call is TRBV10-1, the J call TRBJ2-7; 14 bases align to TRBD2. CDR1 is WNHNN and CDR2 is SYGVQD in the germline V gene (reference sequence). Trimming took 5 bases from V and 1 from J; bases not matched to a gene: 10. The CDR3 consists of 18 residues.

The rearrangement joins TRBV28 to TRBJ2-4; weak D call: TRBD1 (5 bases). V was clipped by 3 bases and J by 5 bases, with 8 bases between them. The germline gives CDR1 MDHEN, CDR2 SYDVKM. The CDR3 runs 13 residues. The CDR3 loop reads CASSLVGQNIQYF. The CDR3 nucleotides are TGTGCCAGCAGTTTGGTGGGGCAAAACATTCAGTACTTC.

The chain joins TRBV4-3 to TRBJ2-1, with TRBD2 identical over 8 bases. The germline CDR1 and CDR2 sequences are LGHNA and YSLEER. The V segment lost 0 bases and the J segment 7 bases; nucleotides outside the gene matches: 8. The CDR3 spans 16 residues. The CDR3 sequence is CASSQEGLAGLNEQFF. The CDR3 DNA reads TGCGCCAGCAGCCAAGAAGGGCTAGCGGGTTTAAATGAGCAGTTCTTC.